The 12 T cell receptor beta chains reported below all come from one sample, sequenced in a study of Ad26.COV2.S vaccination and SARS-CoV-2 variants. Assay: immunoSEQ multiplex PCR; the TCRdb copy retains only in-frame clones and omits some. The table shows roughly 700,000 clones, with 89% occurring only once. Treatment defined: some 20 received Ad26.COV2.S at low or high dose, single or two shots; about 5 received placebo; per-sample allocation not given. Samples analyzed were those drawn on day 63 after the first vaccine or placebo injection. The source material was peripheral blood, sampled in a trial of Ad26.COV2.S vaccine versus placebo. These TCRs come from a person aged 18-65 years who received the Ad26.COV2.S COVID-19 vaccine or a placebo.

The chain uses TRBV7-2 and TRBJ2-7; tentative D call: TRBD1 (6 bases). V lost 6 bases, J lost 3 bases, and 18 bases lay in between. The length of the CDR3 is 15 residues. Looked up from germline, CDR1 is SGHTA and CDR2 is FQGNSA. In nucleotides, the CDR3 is TGTGCCAGCAGTGTGGGTCAGGGGATGGTCTACGAGCAGTACTTC. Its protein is CASSVGQGMVYEQYF.

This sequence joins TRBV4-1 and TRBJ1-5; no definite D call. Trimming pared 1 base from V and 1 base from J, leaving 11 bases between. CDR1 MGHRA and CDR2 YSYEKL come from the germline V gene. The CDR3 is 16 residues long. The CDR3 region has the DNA TGCGCCAGCAGCCAAGGAGGCCCCGGGAGCAATCAGCCCCAGCATTTT. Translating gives CASSQGGPGSNQPQHF.

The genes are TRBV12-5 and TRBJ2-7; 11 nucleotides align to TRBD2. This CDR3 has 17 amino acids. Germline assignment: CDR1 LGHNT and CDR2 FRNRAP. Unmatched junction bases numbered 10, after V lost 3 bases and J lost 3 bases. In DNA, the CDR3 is TGTGCTAGTGGTTTCGTGGTTCTAGCGGGGGGCTTCTACGAGCAGTACTTC. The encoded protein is CASGFVVLAGGFYEQYF. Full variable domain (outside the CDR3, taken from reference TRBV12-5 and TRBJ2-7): DARVTQTPRHKVTEMGQEVTMRCQPILGHNTVFWYRQTMMQGLELLAYFRNRAPLDDSGMPKDRFSAEMPDATLATLKIQPSEPRDSAVYFCASGFVVLAGGFYEQYFGPGTRLTVT.

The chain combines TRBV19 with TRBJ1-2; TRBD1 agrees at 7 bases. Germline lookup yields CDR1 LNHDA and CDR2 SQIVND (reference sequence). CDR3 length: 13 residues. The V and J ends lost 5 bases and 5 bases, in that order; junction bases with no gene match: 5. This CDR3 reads CASSLGQAYGYTF. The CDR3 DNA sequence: TGTGCCAGTAGTCTAGGACAGGCGTATGGCTACACCTTC.

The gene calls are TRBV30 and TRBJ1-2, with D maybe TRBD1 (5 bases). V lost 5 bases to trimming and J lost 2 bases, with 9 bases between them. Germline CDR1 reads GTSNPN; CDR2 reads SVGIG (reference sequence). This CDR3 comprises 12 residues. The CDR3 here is CAWGTGNYGYTF. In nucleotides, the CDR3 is TGTGCCTGGGGGACGGGGAACTATGGCTACACCTTC.

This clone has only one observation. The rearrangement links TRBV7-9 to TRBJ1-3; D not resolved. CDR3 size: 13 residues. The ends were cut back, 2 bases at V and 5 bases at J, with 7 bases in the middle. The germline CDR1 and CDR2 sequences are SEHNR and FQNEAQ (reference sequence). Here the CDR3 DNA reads TGTGCCAGCAGCTTACGAGAGAGAAACACCATATATTTT. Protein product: CASSLRERNTIYF.

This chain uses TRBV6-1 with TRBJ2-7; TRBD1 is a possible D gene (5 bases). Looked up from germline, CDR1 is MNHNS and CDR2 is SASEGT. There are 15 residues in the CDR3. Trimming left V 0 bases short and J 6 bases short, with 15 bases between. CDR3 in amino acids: CASSEALRGSGEQYF. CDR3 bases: TGTGCCAGCAGTGAAGCTTTAAGGGGATCGGGCGAGCAGTACTTC.

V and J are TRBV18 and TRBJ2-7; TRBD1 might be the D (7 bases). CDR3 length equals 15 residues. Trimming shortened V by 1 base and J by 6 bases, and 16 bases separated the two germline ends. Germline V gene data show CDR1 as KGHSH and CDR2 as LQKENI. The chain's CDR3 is CASSPLRDREVEQYF. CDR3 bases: TGTGCCAGCTCACCACTGAGAGACAGGGAGGTCGAGCAGTACTTC.

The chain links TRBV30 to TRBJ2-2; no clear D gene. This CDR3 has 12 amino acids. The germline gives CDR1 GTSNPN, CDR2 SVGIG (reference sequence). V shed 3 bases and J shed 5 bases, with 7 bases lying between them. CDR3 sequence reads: CAWRGWTGELFF. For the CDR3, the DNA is TGTGCCTGGAGAGGGTGGACCGGGGAGCTGTTTTTT.

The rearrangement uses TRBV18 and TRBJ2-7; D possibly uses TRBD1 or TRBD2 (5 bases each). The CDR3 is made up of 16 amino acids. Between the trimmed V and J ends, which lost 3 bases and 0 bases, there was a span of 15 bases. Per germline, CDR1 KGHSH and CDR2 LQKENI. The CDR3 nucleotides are TGTGCCAGCTCACCCAATGCTGGGACGGCCTCCTACGAGCAGTACTTC. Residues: CASSPNAGTASYEQYF.

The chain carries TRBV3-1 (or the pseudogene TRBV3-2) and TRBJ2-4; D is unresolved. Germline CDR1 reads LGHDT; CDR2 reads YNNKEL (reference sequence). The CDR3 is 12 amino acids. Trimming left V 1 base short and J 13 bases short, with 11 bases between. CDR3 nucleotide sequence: TGTGCCAGCAGCCAAGCCGTTGGGCTCCAGTACTTC. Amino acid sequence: CASSQAVGLQYF.

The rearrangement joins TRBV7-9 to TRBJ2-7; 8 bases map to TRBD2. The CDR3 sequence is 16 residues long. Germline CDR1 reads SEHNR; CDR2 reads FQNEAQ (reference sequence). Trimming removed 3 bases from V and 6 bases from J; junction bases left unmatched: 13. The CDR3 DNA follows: TGTGCCAGCAGCTTCGGCGGGGCGGGGGGCCCGCGCGAGCAGTACTTC. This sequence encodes CASSFGGAGGPREQYF.